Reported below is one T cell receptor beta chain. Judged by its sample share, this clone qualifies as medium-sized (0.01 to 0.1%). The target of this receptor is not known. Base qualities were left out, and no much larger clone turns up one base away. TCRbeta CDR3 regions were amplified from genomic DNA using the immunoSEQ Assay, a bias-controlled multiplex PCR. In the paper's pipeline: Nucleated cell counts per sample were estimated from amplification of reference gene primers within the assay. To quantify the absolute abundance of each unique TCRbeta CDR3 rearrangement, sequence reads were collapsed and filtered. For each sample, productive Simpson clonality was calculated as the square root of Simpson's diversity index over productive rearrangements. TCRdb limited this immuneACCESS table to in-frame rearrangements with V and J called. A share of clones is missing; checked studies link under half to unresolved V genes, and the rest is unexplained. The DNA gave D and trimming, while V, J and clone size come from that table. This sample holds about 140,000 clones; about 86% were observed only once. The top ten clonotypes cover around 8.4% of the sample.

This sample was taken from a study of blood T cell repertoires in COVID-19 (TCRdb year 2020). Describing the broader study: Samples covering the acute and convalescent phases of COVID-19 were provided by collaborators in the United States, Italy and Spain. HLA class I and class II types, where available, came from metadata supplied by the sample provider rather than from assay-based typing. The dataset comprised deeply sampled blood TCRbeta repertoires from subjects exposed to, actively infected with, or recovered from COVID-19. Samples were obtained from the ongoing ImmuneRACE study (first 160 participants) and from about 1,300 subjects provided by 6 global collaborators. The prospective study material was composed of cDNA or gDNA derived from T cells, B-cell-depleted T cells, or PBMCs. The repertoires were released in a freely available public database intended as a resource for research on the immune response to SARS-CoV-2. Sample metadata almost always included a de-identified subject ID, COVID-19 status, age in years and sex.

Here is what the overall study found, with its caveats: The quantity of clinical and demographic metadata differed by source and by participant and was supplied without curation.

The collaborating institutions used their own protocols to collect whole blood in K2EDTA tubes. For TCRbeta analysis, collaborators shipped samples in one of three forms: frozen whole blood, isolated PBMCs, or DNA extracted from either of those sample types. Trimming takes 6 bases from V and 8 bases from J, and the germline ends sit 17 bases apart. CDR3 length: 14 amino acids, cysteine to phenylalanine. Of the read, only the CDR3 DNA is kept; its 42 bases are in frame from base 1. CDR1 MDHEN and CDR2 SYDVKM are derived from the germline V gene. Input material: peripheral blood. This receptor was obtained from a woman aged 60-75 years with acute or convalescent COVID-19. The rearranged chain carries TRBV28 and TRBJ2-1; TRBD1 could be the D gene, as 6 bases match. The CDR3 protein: CASRPTGLQHEQFF. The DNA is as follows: TGTGCCAGCAGGCCCACAGGGCTGCAACATGAGCAGTTCTTC.